The 18 T cell receptor beta chains in this list originate from one sample, sequenced in a study of CD8+ T cells in alopecia areata. Regarding treatment: oral pan-JAK inhibitor, 5-10 mg twice daily. cDNA serving as the sequencing template came from extracted, reverse transcribed RNA. Assay: immunoSEQ multiplex PCR; the TCRdb copy retains only in-frame clones and omits some. The sample includes a few hundred thousand clones, more than 30% of them seen just once. The sample here was CD4+ T cells sorted from blood, taken at approximately week 30, from a patient treated with tofacitinib. These receptors were obtained from a human donor with alopecia areata.

This clone has only a few counts. The gene calls are TRBV27 and TRBJ1-1, with 7 positions matching TRBD1. Unmatched junction bases numbered 13, after V lost 7 bases and J lost 11 bases. The CDR3 spans 13 residues. The germline V gene encodes CDR1 MNHEY and CDR2 SMNVEV (reference sequence). CDR3 sequence reads: CASNPYRGGLAFF. CDR3 bases: TGTGCCAGCAACCCCTACAGGGGAGGTTTGGCTTTCTTT.

The chain combines TRBV29-1 with TRBJ1-1; tentative D call: TRBD1 (5 bases). Germline CDR1 is SQVTM and CDR2 is ANQGSEA. CDR3 size: 14 residues. The germline V and J ends were trimmed by 5 bases and 8 bases, with 21 bases remaining between them. The chain's CDR3 is CSVRSTLGAFEAFF. The CDR3 DNA reads TGCAGCGTTCGTTCCACCCTAGGGGCCTTCGAAGCTTTCTTT.

The chain couples TRBV6-5 to TRBJ1-5; no clear D gene. The germline CDR1 and CDR2 sequences are MNHEY and SVGAGI. The germline V and J ends were trimmed by 0 bases and 11 bases, with 20 bases remaining between them. This CDR3 comprises 16 residues. CDR3 nucleotides: TGTGCCAGCAGTTACTCGAAGGCCGGCGCGACCACAGCCCAGCATTTT. This sequence encodes CASSYSKAGATTAQHF.

This clone was observed a few times. The genes are TRBV7-9 and TRBJ1-4; possibly TRBD1 for D (5 bases). V was cut by 5 bases and J by 7 bases, with 14 bases left in between. The CDR3 has 14 residues. Per the germline V gene, CDR1 is SEHNR and CDR2 is FQNEAQ (reference sequence). CDR3 bases: TGTGCCAGCAGCCTTGGACATGGGGGTGAAAAACTGTTTTTT. Translating gives CASSLGHGGEKLFF.

J is TRBJ2-2 and V is TRBV9; 7 bases align to TRBD2. J was trimmed by 2 bases and V by 5 bases; bases with no gene match: 9. The CDR3 covers 16 residues. Germline assignment: CDR1 SGDLS and CDR2 YYNGEE. The CDR3 sequence: CASRPGRTPNTGELFF. Here the CDR3 DNA reads TGTGCCAGCAGACCCGGGAGGACACCAAACACCGGGGAGCTGTTTTTT.

The chain combines TRBV27 with TRBJ1-1, with D possibly being TRBD1 (6 bases). The CDR3 loop spans 18 amino acids. The V and J ends lost 1 base and 4 bases respectively, with 22 bases between them. In germline, CDR1 is MNHEY, CDR2 SMNVEV (reference sequence). The CDR3 DNA sequence: TGTGCCAGCAGTTTATTTGGGGGGCGAGGGGGTCGGTCCACTGAAGCTTTCTTT. Residues: CASSLFGGRGGRSTEAFF.

A few counts support this clone. This chain links TRBV2 with TRBJ2-5; no definite D call. Between the trimmed V and J ends, which lost 3 bases and 9 bases, there was a span of 11 bases. Germline V lookup: CDR1 SNHLY, CDR2 FYNNEI. This CDR3 comprises 12 residues. In DNA, the CDR3 is TGTGCCAGCAGTGATGCAGGCCGGGCCCAGTACTTC. Translated, it gives CASSDAGRAQYF.

V and J are TRBV4-1 and TRBJ2-1, with TRBD2 identical over 9 bases. With 0 bases clipped from V and 4 bases from J, the junction kept 4 bases outside the gene matches. This CDR3 spans 16 amino acids. Per germline, CDR1 MGHRA and CDR2 YSYEKL. The CDR3 DNA reads as TGCGCCAGCAGCCAAGATCCCCTAGCGGGGTACAATGAGCAGTTCTTC. Translating gives CASSQDPLAGYNEQFF.

V and J are TRBV29-1 and TRBJ1-1; the D is unclear. The V gene's germline CDR1 is SQVTM and CDR2 ANQGSEA. Trimming took 5 bases from V and 8 from J, leaving 21 bases between them. The CDR3 is 14 amino acids. CDR3 protein: CSVISGGYLGEAFF. Here the CDR3 DNA reads TGCAGCGTTATTAGCGGCGGCTATCTAGGGGAAGCTTTCTTT.

This chain connects TRBV29-1 to TRBJ1-1, with D perhaps matching TRBD1 (5 bases). CDR1 is SQVTM, CDR2 ANQGSEA, per germline. The CDR3 length is 14 residues. The germline V and J ends were trimmed by 7 bases and 1 base, with 16 bases remaining between them. CDR3 DNA: TGCAGCGCCCGAGCCGGGACTTGGAACACTGAAGCTTTCTTT. It specifies CSARAGTWNTEAFF.

V usage is TRBV27 and J usage is TRBJ2-5, with a weak D call TRBD2 (6 bases). This CDR3 region has 14 residues. Germline-derived CDR1 and CDR2 are MNHEY and SMNVEV (reference sequence). Trimming took 6 bases from V and 5 from J, leaving 16 bases between them. The CDR3 loop reads CASSLLTRGETQYF. For the CDR3, the DNA is TGTGCCAGCAGCCTATTAACCCGGGGGGAGACCCAGTACTTC.

The chain couples TRBV28 to TRBJ2-7; 11 bases align to TRBD2. CDR3 length: 17 residues. The V gene's germline CDR1 is MDHEN and CDR2 SYDVKM. The V gene end was trimmed by 6 bases and the J gene end by 2 bases; junction bases not matched to a gene: 12. The CDR3 spells CASSSPSGSGRAYEQYF. Here the CDR3 DNA reads TGTGCCAGCAGCTCCCCCTCGGGTAGCGGGAGGGCCTACGAGCAGTACTTC.

This chain connects TRBV9 to TRBJ2-4; TRBD1 is a possible D gene (6 bases). Trimming stripped 0 bases from V and 2 bases from J, with 15 bases between. The CDR3 has 17 residues. Germline V lookup: CDR1 SGDLS, CDR2 YYNGEE. CDR3 bases: TGTGCCAGCAGCGTAGATGCAGGACAGATCACCAAAAACATTCAGTACTTC. Its translation is CASSVDAGQITKNIQYF.

This clone was detected only a few times. V is TRBV29-1 and J is TRBJ2-3, with D perhaps matching TRBD2 (6 bases). The CDR3 contains 11 residues. Germline V lookup: CDR1 SQVTM, CDR2 ANQGSEA. CDR3 in DNA: TGCAGGGCGGGGACCGGAGATACGCAGTATTTT. Its translation is CRAGTGDTQYF.

This chain uses TRBV7-8 with TRBJ1-6; 7 bases are shared with TRBD1. Germline trimming cut 0 bases from V and 8 bases from J; bases unmatched to any gene: 4. Germline CDR1 SGHVS, CDR2 FQNEAQ. This CDR3 region has 15 residues. CDR3 nucleotides: TGTGCCAGCAGCTTAGCCGCCAGGGGGTATTCACCCCTCCACTTT. Its translation is CASSLAARGYSPLHF. Full variable domain (missing parts from reference TRBV7-8 and TRBJ1-6): GAGVSQSPRYKVAKRGQDVALRCDPISGHVSLFWYQQALGQGPEFLTYFQNEAQLDKSGLPSDRFFAERPEGSVSTLKIQRTQQEDSAVYLCASSLAARGYSPLHFGNGTRLTVT.

Only a few counts were recorded for this clone. Other DNA sequences within the sample encode an identical CDR3. The J gene is TRBJ1-2, the V gene TRBV6-1; D uncertain. V lost 8 bases to trimming and J lost 4 bases, with 14 bases between them. The CDR3 sequence is 13 residues long. Germline assignment: CDR1 MNHNS and CDR2 SASEGT. In nucleotides, the CDR3 is TGTGCCAGCTCTGAGGGCCTTGGCTATGGCTACACCTTC. This gives the protein CASSEGLGYGYTF.

This clone has more than one count but fewer than ten. V and J are TRBV14 and TRBJ2-7; 11 nucleotides align to TRBD2. CDR1 and CDR2 from the germline V gene are SGHDN and FVKESK. The CDR3 is 16 amino acids. Trimming at V came to 4 bases and at J to 7 bases, leaving 12 bases not matched to a gene. The DNA of the CDR3 is TGTGCCAGCAGCCTGGGGACTAGCGGCTTGAGAGGGGAGCAGTACTTC. It yields the protein CASSLGTSGLRGEQYF.

This clone appeared a few times. The chain links TRBV6-1 to TRBJ2-2, with D possibly being TRBD2 (6 bases). Germline V gene lookup returns CDR1 MNHNS and CDR2 SASEGT. Trimming pared 4 bases from V and 6 bases from J, leaving 9 bases between. The CDR3 totals 13 residues. The CDR3 is CASSVAVAGELFF. In nucleotides, the CDR3 is TGTGCCAGCAGTGTAGCGGTCGCCGGGGAGCTGTTTTTT.